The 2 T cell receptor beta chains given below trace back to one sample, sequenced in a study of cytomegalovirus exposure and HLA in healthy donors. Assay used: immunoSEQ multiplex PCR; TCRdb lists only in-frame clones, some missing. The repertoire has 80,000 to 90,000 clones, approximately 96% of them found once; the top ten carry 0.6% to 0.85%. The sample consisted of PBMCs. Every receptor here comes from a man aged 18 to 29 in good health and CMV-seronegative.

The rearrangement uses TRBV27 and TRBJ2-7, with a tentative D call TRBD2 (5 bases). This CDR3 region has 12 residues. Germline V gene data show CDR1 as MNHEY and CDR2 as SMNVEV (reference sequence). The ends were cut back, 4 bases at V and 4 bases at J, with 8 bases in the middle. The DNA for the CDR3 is TGTGCCAGCAGTTGGGGAGATTACGAGCAGTACGTC. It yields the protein CASSWGDYEQYV.

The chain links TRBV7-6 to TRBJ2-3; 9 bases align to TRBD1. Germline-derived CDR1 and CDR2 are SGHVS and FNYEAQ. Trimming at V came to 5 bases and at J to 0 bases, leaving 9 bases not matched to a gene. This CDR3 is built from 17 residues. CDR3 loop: CASSQTGTGISTDTQYF. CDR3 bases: TGTGCCAGCAGCCAGACCGGGACAGGGATTAGCACAGATACGCAGTATTTT.